This TCR beta chain was captured by sequencing in a study of CD8+ T cells in alopecia areata. Study-level points and caveats: Lesional scalp, especially alopecia totalis/universalis, showed higher clonality than normal scalp.

This clone has only a few counts. As yet, its antigen is unknown. The CDR3 is 15 residues long. Germline V gene sequence: CDR1 SQVTM, CDR2 ANQGSEA. Trimming at V came to 4 bases and at J to 7 bases, leaving 12 bases not matched to a gene. Investigators isolated RNA and reverse transcribed it into cDNA to act as the sequencing template. Here immunoSEQ multiplex PCR was the method, and the copy in TCRdb shows in-frame clones only, minus some. The profile shows 200,000 to 250,000 clones, approximately 72% of them singletons. Sample treatment: oral pan-JAK inhibitor, 5-10 mg twice daily. The material sequenced was CD4+ T cells sorted from blood, taken at week 44, from a patient treated with tofacitinib. This clonotype was sampled from a human donor with alopecia areata. The chain couples TRBV29-1 to TRBJ1-4, with 7 positions matching TRBD1. The CDR3: CSVATGAGGSEKLFF. DNA for the CDR3: TGCAGCGTTGCAACGGGGGCAGGGGGGAGTGAAAAACTGTTTTTT.